The present T cell receptor (beta chain) was sequenced within a study of blood T cell repertoires in COVID-19. As for the study in general: Donors in the United States, Italy and Spain gave samples during acute or convalescent COVID-19. Sources were T cells, B-cell-depleted T cells, or PBMCs; the material itself was cDNA or gDNA.

Original processing notes: How many nucleated cells were present was estimated from reference gene primer amplification. Some clones are missing from TCRdb's copy, which holds only in-frame ones; the method was immunoSEQ multiplex PCR. V and J calls and clone size are given by that table; D and trimming were obtained from the DNA. The table has 100,000 or so clones, about 80% seen once. The V gene's germline CDR1 is LGHDT and CDR2 YNNKEL (reference sequence). The length of the CDR3 is 16 residues. Germline trimming cut 3 bases from V and 0 bases from J; bases unmatched to any gene: 4. The chain couples TRBV3-1 (or the pseudogene TRBV3-2) to TRBJ2-1, with 8 bases matching TRBD2. Sequencing used peripheral blood. The receptor's source is a man between 60 and 75 years old with acute or convalescent COVID-19. CDR3 amino acids: CASSQLAGYSYNEQFF. The CDR3 DNA follows: TGTGCCAGCAGCCAGTTAGCGGGATACTCCTACAATGAGCAGTTCTTC.